The text below deals with one T cell receptor (beta chain). Measured with immunoSEQ multiplex PCR; TCRdb has only the in-frame clones, and not every one. The data hold hundreds of thousands of clones, with roughly 80% observed a single time. These data originate in a study of blood T cell repertoires in COVID-19. About the study: Samples of COVID-19 (acute and convalescent) were obtained from the United States, Italy and Spain.

The cohort comprised adults aged about 18 to 89 years residing in approximately 25 US areas. Cohort assignment relied on participant-reported clinical history. Losses at the gene ends were 8 bases for V and 1 base for J; bases not matched to a gene: 7. This CDR3 has 14 amino acids. Germline V lookup: CDR1 SGHAT, CDR2 FQNNGV. The gene calls are TRBV11-2 and TRBJ2-7; the match to TRBD1 covers 8 bases. This TCR came from a middle-aged man who had been exposed to COVID-19. The sequencing sample was made of PBMCs or T cells enriched from blood (not recorded which). CDR3 protein: CASGPGTGSYEQYF. In DNA, the CDR3 is TGTGCCAGCGGACCCGGGACAGGTTCCTACGAGCAGTACTTC. The full variable domain, with the rest looked up from reference TRBV11-2 and TRBJ2-7, is EAGVAQSPRYKIIEKRQSVAFWCNPISGHATLYWYQQILGQGPKLLIQFQNNGVVDDSQLPKDRFSAERLKGVDSTLKIQPAKLEDSAVYLCASGPGTGSYEQYFGPGTRLTVT.